This is a list of T cell receptor beta chains from one sample in a study of cytotoxic CD8 clonotypes in ibrutinib-treated CLL. Some clones are missing from TCRdb's copy, which holds only in-frame ones; the method was immunoSEQ multiplex PCR. The sample holds about 140,000 clones, around 80% seen once. The material sequenced was PBMCs, taken after 36 months of ibrutinib treatment. These receptor sequences come from a human donor with chronic lymphocytic leukemia. Both conserved end residues are part of each CDR3. D genes are given only for firm matches. A row's size may be missing; if present it is once, few, many or a size class.

V gene	CDR3 length	D gene	clone size	J gene	CDR3 protein	CDR3 DNA
TRBV4-2	15	TRBD2	once	TRBJ2-7	CASSQDLASGYEQYF	TGTGCCAGCAGCCAAGATTTGGCTAGCGGCTACGAGCAGTACTTC
TRBV28	15	NA	NA	TRBJ2-3	CASMGVRDSTDTQYF	TGTGCCAGCATGGGAGTCCGGGACAGCACAGATACGCAGTATTTT
TRBV19	15	NA	NA	TRBJ2-3	CASSGGADGPDTQYF	TGTGCCAGTTCTGGCGGAGCTGATGGGCCAGATACGCAGTATTTT
TRBV7-3	14	NA	NA	TRBJ2-2	CASSRQDTTGELFF	TGTGCCAGCAGTAGACAAGATACTACCGGGGAGCTGTTTTTT
TRBV23-1	18	NA	NA	TRBJ2-4	CASTRDKVSFVAKNIQYF	TGCGCCAGCACCCGGGACAAGGTCTCCTTTGTAGCCAAAAACATTCAGTACTTC
TRBV28	14	NA	NA	TRBJ1-2	CASSLLGPWYGYTF	TGTGCCAGCAGTTTGCTTGGGCCTTGGTATGGCTACACCTTC
TRBV9	13	NA	few	TRBJ1-2	CASSGTEAWGYTF	TGTGCCAGCAGCGGGACAGAAGCCTGGGGCTACACCTTC
TRBV5-1	13	TRBD1	NA	TRBJ1-2	CASSLEGAGGYTF	TGCGCCAGCAGCTTGGAGGGGGCGGGCGGCTACACCTTC
TRBV7-9	12	NA	NA	TRBJ1-3	CASGSSGNTIYF	TGTGCCAGCGGGTCCTCTGGAAACACCATATATTTT
TRBV10-3	16	NA	NA	TRBJ2-2	CAISETGSVNTGELFF	TGTGCCATCAGTGAGACAGGGTCCGTAAACACCGGGGAGCTGTTTTTT
TRBV6-6	12	NA	NA	TRBJ1-5	CASRQDNQPQHF	TGTGCCAGCAGACAGGACAATCAGCCCCAGCATTTT
TRBV5-4	14	TRBD1	NA	TRBJ2-7	CASHIQGGLYEQYF	TGTGCCAGCCACATACAGGGGGGACTTTACGAGCAGTACTTC
TRBV5-4	15	NA	NA	TRBJ1-1	CASSLAAGRNTEAFF	TGTGCCAGCAGCTTGGCGGCAGGGAGGAACACTGAAGCTTTCTTT
TRBV5-6	14	NA	NA	TRBJ2-7	CASSLDGGTYEQYF	TGTGCCAGCAGCTTGGATGGGGGAACCTACGAGCAGTACTTC
TRBV19	15	NA	few	TRBJ2-5	CASSPDWTVQETQYF	TGTGCCAGTAGTCCCGACTGGACAGTCCAAGAGACCCAGTACTTC
TRBV5-6	14	NA	NA	TRBJ1-5	CASSLWEGLRPQHF	TGTGCCAGCAGCTTGTGGGAAGGCCTCCGGCCCCAGCATTTT
TRBV10-1	13	NA	NA	TRBJ2-7	CASSDLGSYEQYF	TGCGCCAGCAGTGACCTGGGGAGCTACGAGCAGTACTTC
TRBV9	15	NA	NA	TRBJ2-1	CASSVGDHSYNEQFF	TGTGCCAGCAGCGTAGGGGACCACTCCTACAATGAGCAGTTCTTC
TRBV7-2	11	NA	NA	TRBJ1-1	CASSLNTEAFF	TGTGCCAGCAGCCTAAACACTGAAGCTTTCTTT
TRBV28	12	TRBD1	NA	TRBJ2-7	CASSSQGVEQYF	TGTGCCAGCAGTTCACAGGGGGTCGAGCAGTACTTC
TRBV4-1	16	TRBD2	NA	TRBJ2-1	CASSQAGGLIYNEQFF	TGCGCCAGCAGCCAGGCGGGGGGGCTCATTTACAATGAGCAGTTCTTC
TRBV28	14	TRBD1	NA	TRBJ2-5	CASSQRQGQETQYF	TGTGCCAGCAGTCAAAGACAGGGGCAGGAGACCCAGTACTTC
TRBV10-3	15	NA	NA	TRBJ1-1	CAISEVDGSNTEAFF	TGTGCCATCAGTGAGGTGGACGGATCGAACACTGAAGCTTTCTTT
TRBV5-4	13	NA	NA	TRBJ1-3	CASSRGAGNTIYF	TGTGCCAGCAGTAGGGGTGCTGGAAACACCATATATTTT
TRBV9	16	NA	NA	TRBJ2-3	CASSAWGGGMTDTQYF	TGTGCCAGCAGCGCCTGGGGAGGGGGCATGACAGATACGCAGTATTTT
TRBV6-6	14	NA	NA	TRBJ1-5	CASKTGQNNQPQHF	TGTGCCAGCAAAACAGGACAAAACAATCAGCCCCAGCATTTT
TRBV18	13	NA	few	TRBJ1-1	CASSPGVNTEAFF	TGTGCCAGCTCACCAGGGGTGAACACTGAAGCTTTCTTT
TRBV2	11	NA	NA	TRBJ2-5	CASSPGGTQYF	TGTGCCAGCAGTCCCGGGGGGACCCAGTACTTC
TRBV18	13	NA	NA	TRBJ1-1	CASSPLQNTEAFF	TGTGCCAGCTCACCACTCCAGAATACTGAAGCTTTCTTT
TRBV19	14	NA	NA	TRBJ1-2	CASSMVGGGYGYTF	TGTGCCAGTAGTATGGTTGGAGGGGGCTATGGCTACACCTTC
TRBV7-9	13	NA	once	TRBJ1-1	CASSSRGFARAFF	TGTGCCAGCAGCTCCCGGGGGTTCGCTCGGGCTTTCTTT
TRBV6-5	14	NA	NA	TRBJ1-3	CASSGHRPGNTIYF	TGTGCCAGCAGTGGCCACAGGCCTGGAAACACCATATATTTT
TRBV10-2	12	NA	many	TRBJ1-2	CASSLEPYGYTF	TGCGCCAGCAGTTTAGAACCCTATGGCTACACCTTC
TRBV15	17	TRBD1	NA	TRBJ2-7	CATSREDRDRGFDEQYF	TGTGCCACCAGCAGAGAGGATCGGGACAGGGGGTTCGACGAGCAGTACTTC
TRBV18	17	NA	NA	TRBJ1-4	CASSPPGRDTTNEKLFF	TGTGCCAGCTCACCACCAGGCAGAGATACAACTAATGAAAAACTGTTTTTT
TRBV5-1	14	NA	NA	TRBJ1-4	CASSSGWVDEKLFF	TGCGCCAGCAGCTCAGGGTGGGTCGATGAAAAACTGTTTTTT
TRBV7-9	15	NA	NA	TRBJ2-5	CASSYPRAGQETQYF	TGTGCCAGCAGCTACCCCCGGGCAGGCCAAGAGACCCAGTACTTC
TRBV19	15	NA	few	TRBJ2-3	CASSIGTVLTDTQYF	TGTGCCAGTAGTATAGGTACGGTCCTCACAGATACGCAGTATTTT
TRBV5-1	13	NA	NA	TRBJ2-5	CASSLTGKETQYF	TGCGCCAGCAGCTTAACCGGGAAAGAGACCCAGTACTTC
TRBV6-5	13	NA	NA	TRBJ1-5	CASTAGLNQPQHF	TGTGCCAGCACGGCAGGGCTCAATCAGCCCCAGCATTTT
TRBV5-1	14	NA	NA	TRBJ2-2	CASSLDRWTGELFF	TGCGCCAGCAGCTTGGACAGGTGGACCGGGGAGCTGTTTTTT
TRBV6-4	17	NA	NA	TRBJ1-5	CASSDSVRVEPNQPQHF	TGTGCCAGCAGTGACTCGGTCCGGGTAGAACCCAATCAGCCCCAGCATTTT
TRBV7-9	14	NA	few	TRBJ1-3	CASSLGTAGNTIYF	TGTGCCAGCAGCTTAGGTACCGCTGGAAACACCATATATTTT
TRBV5-1	15	TRBD1	once	TRBJ1-5	CASSQGGSGNQPQHF	TGCGCCAGCAGCCAGGGGGGGTCCGGCAATCAGCCCCAGCATTTT
TRBV25-1	17	TRBD1	NA	TRBJ1-6	CASSEYGQVTYNSPLHF	TGTGCCAGCAGTGAATATGGACAGGTAACCTATAATTCACCCCTCCACTTT
TRBV14	18	TRBD2	NA	TRBJ2-5	CASSQEQLAGGPGETQYF	TGTGCCAGCAGCCAAGAGCAACTAGCGGGAGGTCCTGGAGAGACCCAGTACTTC
TRBV5-3	14	NA	few	TRBJ2-7	CARSYHGSKYEQYF	TGTGCCAGAAGCTACCACGGGTCAAAGTACGAGCAGTACTTC
TRBV6-5	15	NA	NA	TRBJ1-1	CASQKGWNSNTEAFF	TGTGCCAGTCAAAAGGGGTGGAACTCGAACACTGAAGCTTTCTTT
TRBV2	17	NA	few	TRBJ1-5	CASSKEFSGTRIQPQHF	TGTGCCAGCAGTAAGGAGTTCTCCGGGACCCGCATTCAGCCCCAGCATTTT
TRBV13	13	NA	NA	TRBJ1-2	CASSRTGDYGYTF	TGTGCCAGCAGCCGGACTGGGGACTATGGCTACACCTTC
TRBV11-2	14	TRBD1	NA	TRBJ2-7	CASSLVPGGHEQYF	TGTGCCAGCAGCTTAGTTCCAGGGGGACACGAGCAGTACTTC